Below, 3 T cell receptor beta chains from the same sample are listed, as sequenced in a study of prognosis after radiotherapy for stage I lung cancer. CDR3 of TCR beta was amplified from genomic DNA via a two-round multiplex PCR. The use of primers specific to each TRBV and TRBJ gene characterized first-round PCR. MiXCR, applied by TCRdb to the multiplex PCR reads, yields one record per CDR3 protein. Of 20,000 or so distinct CDR3 sequences listed, 43% were seen once; the top ten hold 25% to 35%. Material: PBMCs, obtained before or after stereotactic body radiation therapy (not recorded which). These TCRs come from a donor over 45 with non-small cell lung cancer.

The chain uses TRBV28 and TRBJ2-7; D not resolved. The CDR3 covers 14 residues. Germline CDR1 reads MDHEN; CDR2 reads SYDVKM. Trimming removed 6 bases at V and 3 bases at J, with 15 bases between. CDR3 protein: CASSLDQKVYEQYF. For the CDR3, the DNA is TGTGCCAGCAGCCTTGATCAGAAAGTCTACGAGCAGTACTTC.

Ten or more counts support this clonotype. The chain carries TRBV9 and TRBJ2-1, with 8 nucleotides matching TRBD2. From germline, CDR1 is SGDLS and CDR2 YYNGEE. Trimming at V came to 4 bases and at J to 7 bases, leaving 16 bases not matched to a gene. This CDR3 is built from 17 residues. CDR3 protein: CASSSQNLIAGRNEQFF. The DNA for the CDR3 is TGTGCCAGCAGCTCCCAGAATTTAATAGCGGGGCGGAATGAGCAGTTCTTC.

This clonotype was observed many times. The chain combines TRBV6-1 with TRBJ2-7; 8 bases map to TRBD2. CDR3 length: 13 amino acids. V shed 10 bases and J 3 bases; nucleotides not matched to a gene: 8. Germline CDR1 MNHNS, CDR2 SASEGT. As DNA, the CDR3 is TGTGCCACCGCCGGGACTAGGGGCTACGAGCAGTACTTC. The encoded protein is CATAGTRGYEQYF.